This is a list of T cell receptor beta chains from one sample in a study of vaccination and CD4 T cells after COVID-19. TCRdb passed the PCR reads through MiXCR, listing each CDR3 protein once. Here the sample spans roughly 16,000 distinct CDR3 sequences, 78% being singletons. Antigens for these TCRs are unknown. The sequences come from CD4+ T cells from blood, cultured in vitro, collected after SARS-CoV-2 vaccination. The receptors were sampled from a human donor who received a COVID-19 vaccine. CDR3s include the opening cysteine and the closing phenylalanine or tryptophan. D genes are given only for firm matches. Size values are once, few and many counts, or a class for expanded clones, and some rows have none.

TRBJ2-5,TRBV2,NA,NA,TGTGCCAGCAGCCCACAATCCGGGACCCTTAAAGAGACCCAGTACTTC,CASSPQSGTLKETQYF
TRBJ1-5,TRBV6-1,NA,TRBD1,TGTGCCAGCCTGCAAGCAGTAGGGACAGCTACTCGGGGCAATCAGCCCCAGCATTTT,CASLQAVGTATRGNQPQHF
TRBJ1-6,TRBV23-1,NA,NA,TGCGCCAGCAGTCAACCGCGGCAGGGAAGTGGTAATTCACCCCTCCGCTTT,CASSQPRQGSGNSPLRF
TRBJ2-5,TRBV20-1,NA,NA,TGCAGTGCCCCGTGGCTAGCGCACGAGACCCAGTACTTC,CSAPWLAHETQYF
TRBJ1-5,TRBV3-1,NA,NA,TGTGCCAGCAGCCAAAGCTGGGAGGGGGATACCCTCAATCAGCCCCAGCATTTT,CASSQSWEGDTLNQPQHF
TRBJ2-5,TRBV24-1,NA,NA,TGTGCCACCAGTGATCCTACAGGGATCGTAGAGACCCAGTACTTC,CATSDPTGIVETQYF
TRBJ2-5,TRBV10-3,NA,TRBD1,TGTGCCATCTCTTCAGGGGGCAGCCAAGAGACCCAGTACTTC,CAISSGGSQETQYF
TRBJ1-1,TRBV7-2,NA,NA,TGTGCCAGCAGCTTTAACCGGTTGACAGCTTTCTTT,CASSFNRLTAFF
TRBJ2-7,TRBV7-2,NA,NA,TGTGCCAGCAGTCCTGCCGGGACTCCCTACGAGCAGTACTTC,CASSPAGTPYEQYF
TRBJ2-5,TRBV7-2,NA,TRBD2,TGTGCCAGCAGCACTAGCGGGGGGGCCTGGGAGACCCAGTACTTC,CASSTSGGAWETQYF
TRBJ1-5,TRBV29-1,NA,TRBD1,TGCAGCGTTGGACAGGGGGCCGGTCAGCCCCAGCATTTT,CSVGQGAGQPQHF
TRBJ2-3,TRBV6-1,NA,TRBD2,TGTGCCAGCAGCGGACTAGCGGGGGGTGGTGATACGCAGTATTTT,CASSGLAGGGDTQYF
TRBJ1-6,TRBV12-3/TRBV12-4,NA,TRBD1,TGTGCCAGCAGTCGGACAGGGACTAAGAGCTCCTATAATTCACCCCCCCACTTT,CASSRTGTKSSYNSPPHF
TRBJ1-2,TRBV20-1,NA,NA,TGCAGTGCTAGGGTAGGGTCAAACTATGGCTACACCTTC,CSARVGSNYGYTF
TRBJ1-1,TRBV2,NA,NA,TGTGCCAGCAGTGCGACCGGGTTTAACACTGAAGCTTTCTTT,CASSATGFNTEAFF
TRBJ2-3,TRBV6-5,NA,TRBD2,TGTGCCAGCAGTTCAACCCTTCTAGCGGGGGGGAGAGAAGATACGCAGTATTTT,CASSSTLLAGGREDTQYF
TRBJ2-5,TRBV20-1,NA,TRBD1,TGCAGTGCTCTCTTTGGAGGGACAGGGTGGGAGACCCAGTACTTC,CSALFGGTGWETQYF
TRBJ1-2,TRBV30,NA,NA,TGTGCCTGGAGTGTACAGATTGGCTACACCTTC,CAWSVQIGYTF
TRBJ2-3,TRBV10-1,once,TRBD1,TGCGCCAGCAGTGGGGGGACAGGAGAGTTGTTTAGCGCAGATACGCAGTATTTT,CASSGGTGELFSADTQYF
TRBJ1-5,TRBV27,NA,NA,TGTGCCAGCAGTTCACCGACTTATTACGGCAATCAGCCCCAGCATTTT,CASSSPTYYGNQPQHF
TRBJ1-1,TRBV20-1,once,NA,TGCAGTGCGCCCGACCGACAGACCATGAACACTGAAGCTTTCTTT,CSAPDRQTMNTEAFF
TRBJ1-6,TRBV19,NA,NA,TGTGCCAGTAGTCCTACAGGGACCGGGAATTCACCCCTCCACTTT,CASSPTGTGNSPLHF
TRBJ1-4,TRBV2,once,NA,TGTGCCAGCAACTGGGACTCTCGGGGGGAAAAACTGTTTTTT,CASNWDSRGEKLFF
TRBJ1-1,TRBV24-1,NA,TRBD1,TGTGCCACCAGTGAATACGACAGGGGCGGCACTGAAGCTTTCTTT,CATSEYDRGGTEAFF
TRBJ1-2,TRBV2,NA,TRBD1,TGTGCCAGCAGCCCACAGGGGGCCCTCAACTATGGCTACACCTTC,CASSPQGALNYGYTF
TRBJ1-1,TRBV4-1,NA,TRBD1,TGCGCCAGCAGCCAAGATATCGACAGGGGTGCTTTCTTT,CASSQDIDRGAFF
TRBJ1-1,TRBV7-9,few,NA,TGTGCCAGCAGCTTAGGGGGGGGGACTGAAGCTTTCTTT,CASSLGGGTEAFF
TRBJ2-1,TRBV2,NA,NA,TGTGCCAGCAGCTTGAGGGTCGAAGGGAATGAGCAGTTCTTC,CASSLRVEGNEQFF
TRBJ1-1,TRBV10-3,NA,TRBD1,TGTGCCAGCAGTCGAACAGGGGGCCTGGACACTGAAGCTTTCTTT,CASSRTGGLDTEAFF
TRBJ1-5,TRBV12-3/TRBV12-4,NA,NA,TGTGCCAGCAGTTTAGCGCTCGGGGGATTGGATCAGCCCCAGCATTTT,CASSLALGGLDQPQHF
TRBJ1-6,TRBV20-1,NA,NA,TGCAGTGCCTTGGGTCGGCAGGCACCCCTCCACTTT,CSALGRQAPLHF
TRBJ1-1,TRBV12-3/TRBV12-4,NA,NA,TGTGCCACCGACAGGCGATCGAATGAAGCTTTCTTT,CATDRRSNEAFF
TRBJ1-5,TRBV5-5,NA,NA,TGTGCCAGCAGCTTGACCCAAGATCAAAATCAGCCCCAGCATTTT,CASSLTQDQNQPQHF
TRBJ1-6,TRBV27,NA,NA,TGTGCCAGCAGCCGACAGGCTAATTCACCCCTCCACTTT,CASSRQANSPLHF
TRBJ1-1,TRBV11-3,NA,NA,TGTGCCAGCAGCTTAGGAGACACTGAAGCTTTCTTT,CASSLGDTEAFF
TRBJ2-5,TRBV27,NA,TRBD1,TGTGCCAGCAGGCCCTTGGACAGGGGTCAAGAGACCCAGTACTTC,CASRPLDRGQETQYF
TRBJ1-2,TRBV6-1,NA,NA,TGTGCCAGCAGTGGGGGAGGGTACGGCTATGGCTACACCTTC,CASSGGGYGYGYTF
TRBJ2-5,TRBV6-1,NA,NA,TGTGCCAGCAGTGAAGGGGTGGGGGAGACCCAGTACTTC,CASSEGVGETQYF
TRBJ1-2,TRBV20-1,NA,NA,TGCAGTGCTAGGGGTCCGGGAGTCGGGTATGGCTACACCTTC,CSARGPGVGYGYTF
TRBJ1-5,TRBV2,NA,TRBD1,TGTGCCAGCAGTGTCGGGACAGGGTCTCAGCCCCAGCATTTT,CASSVGTGSQPQHF
TRBJ2-5,TRBV24-1,NA,NA,TGTGCCACCAGTGATTATGGTGGGGGAGGACAAGAGACCCAGTACTTC,CATSDYGGGGQETQYF
TRBJ2-7,TRBV24-1,NA,NA,TGTGCCACCAGTGACGGGACACGGGGAGGGTCCTACGAGCAGTACTTC,CATSDGTRGGSYEQYF
TRBJ2-3,TRBV7-8,NA,NA,TGTGCCAGCAGCTTAGTAACGGGGGCCCCCACAGATACGCAGTATTTT,CASSLVTGAPTDTQYF
TRBJ2-1,TRBV18,NA,TRBD1,TGTGCCAGCTCACCCGGTCGAGGGGGCACTGGGAATGAGCAGTTCTTC,CASSPGRGGTGNEQFF
TRBJ1-2,TRBV25-1,few,NA,TGTGCCAGTAGAGACAGATGGTATGGCTACACCTTC,CASRDRWYGYTF
TRBJ2-1,TRBV2,NA,TRBD2,TGTGCCAGCAGAGTAAGCGGGGGGGGTTACAATGAGCAGTTCTTC,CASRVSGGGYNEQFF
TRBJ2-3,TRBV5-5,NA,NA,TGTGCCAGCAGCTCGGGGGAGCGACTCACAGATACGCAGTATTTT,CASSSGERLTDTQYF
TRBJ2-7,TRBV12-3/TRBV12-4,NA,TRBD1,TGTGCCAGCAGTTTAGTTTTTCCGGGACAGGAGTTCTTC,CASSLVFPGQEFF
TRBJ2-3,TRBV2,NA,NA,TGTGCCAGCAGTGTTGGGCCTACGGGGACAGATACGCAGTATTTT,CASSVGPTGTDTQYF
TRBJ2-7,TRBV6-1,few,TRBD1,TGTGCCAGCAGCCGCCCTATCAGGGGGCGGATTTCCTACGAGCAGTACTTC,CASSRPIRGRISYEQYF
TRBJ1-2,TRBV27,NA,NA,TGTGCCAGCAGTTTAGCAGGGGAAGGCAGCTATGGCTACACCTTC,CASSLAGEGSYGYTF
TRBJ1-1,TRBV2,NA,NA,TGTGCCAGCAGTGCAGGGGCGGAGAACACTGAAGCTTTCTTT,CASSAGAENTEAFF